This TCR beta chain was recovered during a study of regulatory T cells in long-lasting Graves disease (dated by TCRdb to the early 2020s). Background for the entire study: Patients with newly diagnosed Graves' disease had been on antithyroid drugs for under 3 months. Patients with persistent Graves' disease were compared with patients with newly diagnosed Graves' disease using TCR sequencing and RNA sequencing of peripheral blood. The study took place in China and was registered as a clinical trial. A total of roughly 35 samples underwent TCR sequencing: some 13 from persistent and approximately 20 from newly diagnosed Graves' disease patients.

Receptor libraries were prepared by multiplex PCR. Instrument used: Illumina HiSeq 4000. iRepertoire HTBI primers and Arm-PCR amplification of CDR3 regions were used to construct TCR beta libraries. Gel purification was performed on PCR products prior to sequencing. The authors' pipeline ran thus. Gene usage analysis of CDR3 amino acid clonotypes used the approximately 62 TRBV and more than 13 TRBJ segments found across samples. COPE and FqMerger were used to merge the filtered high-quality paired reads into contigs. Contigs were aligned with BLAST to IMGT TRBV, TRBD and TRBJ reference genes, and CDR3 was defined per IMGT. Highly expanded clones were defined as clonotypes with a frequency above 0.1%. Repertoire diversity was measured by Shannon entropy, and V-J evenness by the Gini coefficient. A clonotype found in more than one individual was treated as public. Using fastp trimming at Q25 and MiXCR clonotype assembly, TCRdb reanalyzed the public sequencing data and kept in-frame beta chains. Rows are unified per CDR3 protein, each entry keeping the most common DNA and genes. These V and J calls derive from TCRdb rather than the authors' analysis. The sample includes 400,000 to 450,000 distinct CDR3 sequences, with about 15% observed a single time. The ten most abundant clones make up around a tenth of the sample.

What the study reported, not specific to this receptor: Compared with newly diagnosed patients, persistent Graves' disease patients had lower TCR Shannon entropy and fewer highly expanded clones, which suggests clonal expansion. TRBV28, TRBJ1-2 and TRBJ2-5 were preferentially used in persistent disease, while TRBV20-1 and TRBJ2-1 were favored in newly diagnosed disease. Sequencing and analysis were limited to the TCR beta chain. The authors acknowledged the small sample size as a limitation that may reduce accuracy. Peripheral blood alone was examined, since thyroid tissue, which constituted the primary lesion, could not be accessed. Persistent patients shared more public clonotypes among themselves (2,741) than newly diagnosed patients did (more than 950).

The label giving this sample's time point can be read as: newly diagnosed GD, antithyroid drugs for less than 3 months. For both TCR sequencing and RNA sequencing, RNA was extracted from PBMCs in TRIzol. Graves' disease was diagnosed according to American Thyroid Association guidelines. Patients were recruited from an endocrinology department in Xi'an, China. From each patient, around 9.3 milliliters of peripheral blood was collected into an EDTA anticoagulant tube. Ficoll Paque Plus density gradient separation was used to isolate PBMCs, and no further T cell sorting was done. An Agilent 2100 Bioanalyzer and agarose gel were used to assess RNA quality, and a NanoDrop 2000 was used to measure RNA concentration. Remarks on this clonotype: Its target antigen remains unknown. No base-level quality is on record; no much larger clone is a single base apart.

CDR1 and CDR2, per the germline V gene, are SGHTA and FQGTGA. The trim is 0 bases for V and 6 bases for J, with a gap of 12 bases between the germline ends. The CDR3 starts with the cysteine, ends with the phenylalanine, and has 14 residues. Only the CDR3 portion is preserved as DNA: 42 bases, with reading frame beginning at the first base. These same data were also listed under a study on T cells in Graves' hyperthyroidism and ophthalmopathy. Reported in the second study: A patient counted as having stable Graves' hyperthyroidism if no progression to ophthalmopathy occurred over 18 months of follow-up. Hyperthyroidism patients were newly diagnosed, had a disease duration of under 2 months, and were aged 18 to 65 years. The study excluded patients with uncontrolled infections, other autoimmune diseases, pregnancy or lactation. Diagnoses were established on the basis of clinical symptoms, serum thyroxine and TRAb, thyroid ultrasound, and orbital computed tomography. A first-round RT-PCR of the TCR CDR3 used the HTBI primer set with the Qiagen OneStep RT-PCR kit. Most expanded thyroid clonotypes (frequency above 0.001) were also detected in blood, suggesting blood repertoires may reflect thyroid immune responses. A model built on a 13 V-J signature distinguished ophthalmopathy from stable hyperthyroidism, reaching about 88% sensitivity and under 84% specificity in cross-validation and 80%/75% in testing. During validation, the model predicted progression to ophthalmopathy a median of approximately six months ahead of onset, with almost 71% sensitivity and about 75% specificity. To identify distinguishing TCR V-J signatures, a discovery cohort of some 100 patients was used, comprising 43 with Graves' ophthalmopathy and around 57 with stable Graves' hyperthyroidism. Whether ophthalmopathy could be predicted prospectively was tested in an independent validation cohort made up of 18 to 20 hyperthyroidism patients plus 17 patients who later progressed to ophthalmopathy. The 100 or so discovery patients were randomly divided into training and test sets at a 7:3 ratio. In addition, the study compared T-cell repertoires in thyroid tissue and in blood from about six Graves' hyperthyroidism patients. After sampling, hyperthyroidism patients received methimazole starting at 30 mg daily, and ophthalmopathy patients received high-dose intravenous methylprednisolone. Libraries were constructed in a second round of multiplex PCR, after which size selection and purification were carried out. Libraries were sequenced paired-end with 100 bp reads on an Illumina HiSeq2000. SOAPnuke was used to process the raw data, removing reads that contained adapters or uncalled bases, had a mean Phred below 15, or lacked an exact match to the constant primer or identifier. High-quality paired reads were merged with COPE v1.2.5, and unique nucleotide sequences were defined as clonotypes. MiTCR v1.1 was used to align the clonotypes against IMGT TRBV, TRBD and TRBJ reference segments. Only V-J combinations with frequency above 0.0001, covering about 99% of repertoires, were analysed. The TCS score was defined as F50 (clonal expansion) divided by E x V (chaos), with BLOSUM62-based TCRdist calculated between CDR3 peptides within each V-J. Welch's t-statistics and random forest reduced roughly 500 V-J features to about 12, which were used in a naive Bayes classifier (R e1071). Sample size was not statistically predetermined, and blinding of investigators to group allocation was not performed. TCR Vbeta CDR3 sequencing of around 130 peripheral blood samples (roughly 43 ophthalmopathy, some 75 hyperthyroidism and roughly 17 progressor patients) is reported in the paper.

The receptor was derived from a woman under 40 with Graves disease. Donor details come from another sample of the same person, matched by shared clones. In this chain, TRBV7-3 is recombined with TRBJ2-7; no confident D gene assignment can be made. Sample: peripheral blood mononuclear cells (PBMCs), taken at new diagnosis, from a patient treated with antithyroid drugs. The DNA sequence reads TGTGCCAGCAGCTTAACGGGCGCCACCCTCGAGCAGTACTTC. It translates as CASSLTGATLEQYF.